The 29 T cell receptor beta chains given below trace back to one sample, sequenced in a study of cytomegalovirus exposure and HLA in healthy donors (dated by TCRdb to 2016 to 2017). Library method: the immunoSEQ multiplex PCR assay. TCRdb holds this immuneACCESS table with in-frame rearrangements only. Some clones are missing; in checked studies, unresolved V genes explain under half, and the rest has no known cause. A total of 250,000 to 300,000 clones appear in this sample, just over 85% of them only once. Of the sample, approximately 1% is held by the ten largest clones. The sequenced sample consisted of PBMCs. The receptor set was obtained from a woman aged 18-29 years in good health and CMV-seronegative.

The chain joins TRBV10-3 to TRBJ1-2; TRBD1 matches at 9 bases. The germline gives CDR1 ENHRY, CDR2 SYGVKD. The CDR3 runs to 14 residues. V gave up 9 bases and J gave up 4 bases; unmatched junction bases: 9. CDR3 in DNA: TGTGCCATTCAACAGGGGGCGCAGGGCTATGGCTACACCTTC. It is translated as CAIQQGAQGYGYTF.

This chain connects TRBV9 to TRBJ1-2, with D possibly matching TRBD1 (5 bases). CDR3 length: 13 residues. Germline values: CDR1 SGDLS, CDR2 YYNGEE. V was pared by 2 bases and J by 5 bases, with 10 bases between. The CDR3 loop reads CASSVGQQYGYTF. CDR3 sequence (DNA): TGTGCCAGCAGCGTGGGGCAGCAATATGGCTACACCTTC.

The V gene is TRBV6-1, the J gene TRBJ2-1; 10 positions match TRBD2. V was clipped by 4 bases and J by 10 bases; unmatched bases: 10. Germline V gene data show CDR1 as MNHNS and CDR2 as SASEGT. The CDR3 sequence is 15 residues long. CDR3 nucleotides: TGTGCCAGCAGTGCCGGCCCTAGCGGGAGTGGGGAGCAGTTCTTC. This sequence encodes CASSAGPSGSGEQFF.

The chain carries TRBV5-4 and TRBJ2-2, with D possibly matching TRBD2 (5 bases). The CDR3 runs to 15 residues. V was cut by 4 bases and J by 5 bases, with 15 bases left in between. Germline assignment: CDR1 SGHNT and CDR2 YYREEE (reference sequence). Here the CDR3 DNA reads TGTGCCAGCAGCCAGCGGACCTTACGGACCGGGGAGCTGTTTTTT. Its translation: CASSQRTLRTGELFF.

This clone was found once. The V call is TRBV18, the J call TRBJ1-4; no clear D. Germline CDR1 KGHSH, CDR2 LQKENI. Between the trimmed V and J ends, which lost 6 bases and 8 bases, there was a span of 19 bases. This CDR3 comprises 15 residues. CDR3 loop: CASSELVGDLEKLFF. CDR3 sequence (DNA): TGTGCCAGCTCCGAATTAGTCGGGGATCTGGAAAAACTGTTTTTT.

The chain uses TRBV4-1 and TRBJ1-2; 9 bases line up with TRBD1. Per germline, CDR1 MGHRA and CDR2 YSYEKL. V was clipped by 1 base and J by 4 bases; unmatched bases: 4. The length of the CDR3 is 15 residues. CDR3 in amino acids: CASSQVRTGVYGYTF. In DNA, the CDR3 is TGCGCCAGCAGCCAAGTCCGGACAGGGGTCTATGGCTACACCTTC.

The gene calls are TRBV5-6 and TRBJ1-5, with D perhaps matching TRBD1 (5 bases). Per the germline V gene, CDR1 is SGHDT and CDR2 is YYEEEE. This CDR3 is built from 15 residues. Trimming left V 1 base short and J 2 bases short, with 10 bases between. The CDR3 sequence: CASSLYETGNQPQHF. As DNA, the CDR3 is TGTGCCAGCAGCTTGTATGAGACAGGCAATCAGCCCCAGCATTTT.

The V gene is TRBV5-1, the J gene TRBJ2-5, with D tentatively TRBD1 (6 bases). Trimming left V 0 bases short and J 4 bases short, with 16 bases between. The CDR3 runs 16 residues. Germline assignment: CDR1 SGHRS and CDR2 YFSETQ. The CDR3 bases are TGCGCCAGCAGCTTGGCCGGCAGGGGTTTAGGAGAGACCCAGTACTTC. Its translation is CASSLAGRGLGETQYF. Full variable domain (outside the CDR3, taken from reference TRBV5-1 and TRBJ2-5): KAGVTQTPRYLIKTRGQQVTLSCSPISGHRSVSWYQQTPGQGLQFLFEYFSETQRNKGNFPGRFSGRQFSNSRSEMNVSTLELGDSALYLCASSLAGRGLGETQYFGPGTRLLVL.

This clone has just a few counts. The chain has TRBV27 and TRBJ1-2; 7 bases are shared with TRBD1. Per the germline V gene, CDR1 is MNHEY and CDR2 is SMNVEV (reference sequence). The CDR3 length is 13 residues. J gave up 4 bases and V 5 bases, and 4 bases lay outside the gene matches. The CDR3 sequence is CASSADRLYGYTF. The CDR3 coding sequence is TGTGCCAGCAGTGCGGACAGGCTCTATGGCTACACCTTC.

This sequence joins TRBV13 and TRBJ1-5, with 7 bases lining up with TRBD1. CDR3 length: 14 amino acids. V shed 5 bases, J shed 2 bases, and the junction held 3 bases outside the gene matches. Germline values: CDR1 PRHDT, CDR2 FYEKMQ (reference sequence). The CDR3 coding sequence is TGTGCCAGCAGCACCGGACAGGGCAATCAGCCCCAGCATTTT. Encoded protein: CASSTGQGNQPQHF.

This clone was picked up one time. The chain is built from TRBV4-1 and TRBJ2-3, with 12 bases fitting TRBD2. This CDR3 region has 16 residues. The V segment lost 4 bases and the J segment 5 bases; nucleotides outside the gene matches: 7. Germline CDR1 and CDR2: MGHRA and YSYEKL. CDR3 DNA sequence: TGCGCCAGCAGCCCTCTCCTACTAGCGGGGGGAGATACGCAGTATTTT. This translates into CASSPLLLAGGDTQYF.

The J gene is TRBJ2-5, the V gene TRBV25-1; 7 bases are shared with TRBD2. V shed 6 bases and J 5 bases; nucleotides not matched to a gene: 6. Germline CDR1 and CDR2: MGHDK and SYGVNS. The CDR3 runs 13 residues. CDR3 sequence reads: CASRGGSLETQYF. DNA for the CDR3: TGTGCCAGCAGGGGGGGGTCCCTCGAGACCCAGTACTTC.

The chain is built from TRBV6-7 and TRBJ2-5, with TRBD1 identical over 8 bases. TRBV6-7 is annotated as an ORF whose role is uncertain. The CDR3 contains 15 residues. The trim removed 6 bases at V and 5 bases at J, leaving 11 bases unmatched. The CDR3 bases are TGTGCCAGCAGCCCCAGGGGGCGCCGGACGGAGACCCAGTACTTC. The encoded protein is CASSPRGRRTETQYF.

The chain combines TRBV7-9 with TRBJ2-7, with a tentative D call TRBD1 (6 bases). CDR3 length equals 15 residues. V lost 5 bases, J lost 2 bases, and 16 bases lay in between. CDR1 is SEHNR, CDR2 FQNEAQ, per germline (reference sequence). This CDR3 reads CASSPDSLRTYEQYF. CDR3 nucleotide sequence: TGTGCCAGCAGCCCGGACAGCCTTAGGACCTACGAGCAGTACTTC.

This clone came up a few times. CDR3: CASSFGGQGLYEQYF. The CDR3 region has the DNA TGCGCCAGCAGCTTTGGGGGACAGGGTTTGTACGAGCAGTACTTC. The gene calls are TRBV5-1 and TRBJ2-7; 9 bases agree with TRBD1. This CDR3 region has 15 residues. V dropped 2 bases and J dropped 4; count of bases not matched to a gene: 7. The germline V gene encodes CDR1 SGHRS and CDR2 YFSETQ.

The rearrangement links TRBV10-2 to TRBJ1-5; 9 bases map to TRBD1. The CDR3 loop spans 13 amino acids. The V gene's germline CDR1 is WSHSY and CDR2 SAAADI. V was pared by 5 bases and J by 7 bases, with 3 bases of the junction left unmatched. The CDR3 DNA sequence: TGCGCCAGCAGTTGGGACAGGGACCAGCCCCAGCATTTT. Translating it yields CASSWDRDQPQHF.

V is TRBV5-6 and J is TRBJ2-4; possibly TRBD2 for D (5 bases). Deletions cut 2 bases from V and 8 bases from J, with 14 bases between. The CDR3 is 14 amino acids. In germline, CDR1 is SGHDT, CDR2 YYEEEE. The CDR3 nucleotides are TGTGCCAGCAGCTTCGTCTCGGGGTTGGACATTCAGTACTTC. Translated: CASSFVSGLDIQYF. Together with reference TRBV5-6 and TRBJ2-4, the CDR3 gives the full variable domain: DAGVTQSPTHLIKTRGQQVTLRCSPKSGHDTVSWYQQALGQGPQFIFQYYEEEERQRGNFPDRFSGHQFPNYSSELNVNALLLGDSALYLCASSFVSGLDIQYFGAGTRLSVL.

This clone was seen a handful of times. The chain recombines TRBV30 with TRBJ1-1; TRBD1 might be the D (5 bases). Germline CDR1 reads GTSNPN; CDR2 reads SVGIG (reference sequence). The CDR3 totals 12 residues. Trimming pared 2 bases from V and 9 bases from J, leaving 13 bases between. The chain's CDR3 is CAWSTQAVKAFF. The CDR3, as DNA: TGTGCCTGGAGTACACAGGCAGTAAAAGCTTTCTTT.

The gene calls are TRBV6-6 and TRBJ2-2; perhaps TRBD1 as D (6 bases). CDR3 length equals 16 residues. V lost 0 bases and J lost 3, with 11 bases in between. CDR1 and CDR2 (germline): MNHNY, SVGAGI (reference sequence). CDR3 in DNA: TGTGCCAGCAGTTACTCAGGCAGGGGCTACACCGGGGAGCTGTTTTTT. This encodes CASSYSGRGYTGELFF.

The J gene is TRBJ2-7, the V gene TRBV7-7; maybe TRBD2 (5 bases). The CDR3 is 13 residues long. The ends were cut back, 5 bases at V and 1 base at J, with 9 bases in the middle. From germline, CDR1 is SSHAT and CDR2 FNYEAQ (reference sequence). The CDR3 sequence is CASSLRGSYEQYF. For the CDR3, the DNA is TGTGCCAGCAGCCTCAGAGGGTCCTACGAGCAGTACTTC.

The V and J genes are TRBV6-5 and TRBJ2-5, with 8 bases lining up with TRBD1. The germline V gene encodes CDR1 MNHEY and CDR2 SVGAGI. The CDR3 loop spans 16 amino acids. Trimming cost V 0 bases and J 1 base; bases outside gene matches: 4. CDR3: CASSYSTTGGQETQYF. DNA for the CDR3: TGTGCCAGCAGTTACTCGACCACAGGGGGCCAAGAGACCCAGTACTTC.

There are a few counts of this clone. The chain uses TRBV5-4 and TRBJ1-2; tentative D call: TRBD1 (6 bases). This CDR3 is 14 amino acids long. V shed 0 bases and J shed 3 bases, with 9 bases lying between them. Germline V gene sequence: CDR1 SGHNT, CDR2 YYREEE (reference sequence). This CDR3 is CASSLDGGDYGYTF. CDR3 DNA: TGTGCCAGCAGCTTGGATGGGGGCGACTATGGCTACACCTTC.

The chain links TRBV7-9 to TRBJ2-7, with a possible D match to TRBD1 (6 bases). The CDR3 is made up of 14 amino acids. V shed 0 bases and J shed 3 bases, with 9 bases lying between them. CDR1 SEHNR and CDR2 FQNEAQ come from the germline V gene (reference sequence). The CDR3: CASSLAQGNYEQYF. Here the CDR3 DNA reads TGTGCCAGCAGCTTAGCTCAGGGGAACTACGAGCAGTACTTC.

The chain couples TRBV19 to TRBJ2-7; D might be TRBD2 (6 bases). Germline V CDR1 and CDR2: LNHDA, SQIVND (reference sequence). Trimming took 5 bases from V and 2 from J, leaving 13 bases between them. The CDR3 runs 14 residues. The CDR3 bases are TGTGCCAGTAGTTACGGAGGAGGGACCTACGAGCAGTACTTC. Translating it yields CASSYGGGTYEQYF.

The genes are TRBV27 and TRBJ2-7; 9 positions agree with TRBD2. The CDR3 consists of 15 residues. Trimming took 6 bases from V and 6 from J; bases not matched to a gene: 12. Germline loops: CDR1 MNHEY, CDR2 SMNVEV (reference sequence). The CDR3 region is CASRPIAGEKGEQYF. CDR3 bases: TGTGCCAGCAGACCTATAGCGGGGGAGAAGGGCGAGCAGTACTTC.

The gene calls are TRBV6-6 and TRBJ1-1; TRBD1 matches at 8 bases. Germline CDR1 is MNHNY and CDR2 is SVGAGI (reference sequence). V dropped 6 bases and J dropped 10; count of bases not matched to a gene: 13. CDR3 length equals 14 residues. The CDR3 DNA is TGTGCCAGCAGGGGGGCAGGGGGCAACGGGGCAGCTTTCTTT. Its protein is CASRGAGGNGAAFF.

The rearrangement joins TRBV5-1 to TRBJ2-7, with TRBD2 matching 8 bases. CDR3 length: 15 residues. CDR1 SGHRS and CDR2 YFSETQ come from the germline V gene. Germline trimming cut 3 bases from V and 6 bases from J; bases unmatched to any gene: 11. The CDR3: CASSSRGAGESEQYF. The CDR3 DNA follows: TGCGCCAGCAGCTCCCGAGGAGCGGGAGAATCCGAGCAGTACTTC.

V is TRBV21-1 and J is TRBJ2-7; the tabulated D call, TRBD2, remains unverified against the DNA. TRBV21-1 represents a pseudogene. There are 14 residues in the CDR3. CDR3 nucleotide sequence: TGTGCCAGCAGCAAACAAGCGAGAGTATATGAGCAGTACTTC. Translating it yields CASSKQARVYEQYF.

The CDR3 sequence is CASSLPLTYEQYF. The CDR3, as DNA: TGTGCCAGCAGCTTACCACTGACTTACGAGCAGTACTTC. This rearrangement joins TRBV7-9 to TRBJ2-7; D is uncertain. The V end lost 2 bases, the J end lost 4 bases, and 9 bases lay between the germline ends. The germline gives CDR1 SEHNR, CDR2 FQNEAQ (reference sequence). CDR3 size: 13 residues.